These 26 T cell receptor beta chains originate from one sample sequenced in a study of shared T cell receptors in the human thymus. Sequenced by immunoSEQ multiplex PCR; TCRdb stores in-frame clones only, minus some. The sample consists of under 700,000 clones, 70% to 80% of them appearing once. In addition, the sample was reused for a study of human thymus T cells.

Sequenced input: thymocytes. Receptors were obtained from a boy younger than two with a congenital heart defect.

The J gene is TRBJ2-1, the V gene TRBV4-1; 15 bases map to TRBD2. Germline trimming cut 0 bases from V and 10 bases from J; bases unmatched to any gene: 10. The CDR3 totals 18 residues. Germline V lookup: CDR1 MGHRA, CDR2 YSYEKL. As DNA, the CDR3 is TGCGCCAGCAGCCAAGATTGGCCGGGACTAGCGGGAGGACGCGAGCAGTTCTTC. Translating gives CASSQDWPGLAGGREQFF.

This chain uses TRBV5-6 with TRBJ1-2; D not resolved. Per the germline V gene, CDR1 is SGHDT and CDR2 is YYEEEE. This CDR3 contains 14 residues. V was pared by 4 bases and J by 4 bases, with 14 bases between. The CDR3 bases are TGTGCCAGCAGCCACTATAGTCTTACCTATGGCTACACCTTC. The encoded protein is CASSHYSLTYGYTF.

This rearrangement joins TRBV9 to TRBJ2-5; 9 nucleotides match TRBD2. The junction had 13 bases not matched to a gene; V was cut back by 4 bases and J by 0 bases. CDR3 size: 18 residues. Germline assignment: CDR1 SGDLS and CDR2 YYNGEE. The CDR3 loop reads CASSSRTSDSLYQETQYF. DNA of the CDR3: TGTGCCAGCAGCTCCAGGACTAGCGATTCTTTGTACCAAGAGACCCAGTACTTC.

CDR3 in DNA: TGTGCCAGGGGGACAGGGTTGATCGGCACTGAAGCTTTCTTT. This gives the protein CARGTGLIGTEAFF. The chain joins TRBV7-9 to TRBJ1-1, with 9 nucleotides matching TRBD1. The CDR3 has 14 residues. Unmatched junction bases numbered 9, after V lost 9 bases and J lost 4 bases. The germline CDR1 and CDR2 sequences are SEHNR and FQNEAQ (reference sequence). The full variable domain, rest sourced from reference TRBV7-9 and TRBJ1-1, is DTGVSQNPRHKITKRGQNVTFRCDPISEHNRLYWYRQTLGQGPEFLTYFQNEAQLEKSRLLSDRFSAERPKGSFSTLEIQRTEQGDSAMYLCARGTGLIGTEAFFGQGTRLTVV.

In DNA, the CDR3 is TGTGCCAGCAGTTTACAGGGTGCATCCTACGAGCAGTACTTC. Protein product: CASSLQGASYEQYF. V usage is TRBV27 and J usage is TRBJ2-7; tentative D call: TRBD1 (5 bases). V lost 2 bases, J lost 1 base, and 9 bases lay in between. The V gene's germline CDR1 is MNHEY and CDR2 SMNVEV (reference sequence). This CDR3 is 14 amino acids long.

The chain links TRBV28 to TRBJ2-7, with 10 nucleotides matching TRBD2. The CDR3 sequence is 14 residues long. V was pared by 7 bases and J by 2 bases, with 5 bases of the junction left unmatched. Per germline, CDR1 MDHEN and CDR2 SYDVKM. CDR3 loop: CASTSGSLTYEQYF. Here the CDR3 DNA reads TGTGCCAGCACTAGCGGGAGTTTGACCTACGAGCAGTACTTC.

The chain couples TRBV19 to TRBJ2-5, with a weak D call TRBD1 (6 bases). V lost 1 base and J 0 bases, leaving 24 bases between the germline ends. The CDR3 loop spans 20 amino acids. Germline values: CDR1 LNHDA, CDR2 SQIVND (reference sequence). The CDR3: CASSIGHGGPTRGNQETQYF. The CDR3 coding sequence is TGTGCCAGTAGTATAGGCCACGGTGGTCCCACGAGGGGGAACCAAGAGACCCAGTACTTC.

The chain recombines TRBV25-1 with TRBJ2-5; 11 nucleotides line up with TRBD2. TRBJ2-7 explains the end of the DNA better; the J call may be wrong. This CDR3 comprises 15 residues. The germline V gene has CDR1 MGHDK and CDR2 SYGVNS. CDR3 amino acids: CASSATSGSWYEQYF. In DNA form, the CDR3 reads TGTGCCAGCAGTGCTACTAGCGGGAGTTGGTACGAGCAGTACTTC.

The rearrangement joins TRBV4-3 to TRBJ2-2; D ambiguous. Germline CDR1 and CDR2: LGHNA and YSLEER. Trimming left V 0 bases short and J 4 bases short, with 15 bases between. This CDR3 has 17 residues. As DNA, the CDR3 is TGCGCCAGCAGCCAAGATATTAGTAGCACCCCCACCGGGGAGCTGTTTTTT. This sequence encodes CASSQDISSTPTGELFF.

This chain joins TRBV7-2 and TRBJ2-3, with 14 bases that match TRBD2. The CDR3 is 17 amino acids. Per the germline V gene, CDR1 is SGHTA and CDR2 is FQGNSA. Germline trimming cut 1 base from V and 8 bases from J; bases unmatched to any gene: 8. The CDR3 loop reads CASSLVGGLAGVCTQYF. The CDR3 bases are TGTGCCAGCAGCTTAGTCGGGGGACTAGCGGGAGTCTGTACGCAGTATTTT.

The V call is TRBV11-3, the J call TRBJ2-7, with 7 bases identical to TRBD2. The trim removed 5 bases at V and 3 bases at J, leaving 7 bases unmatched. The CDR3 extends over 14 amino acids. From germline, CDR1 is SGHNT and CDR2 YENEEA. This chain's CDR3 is CASSHPGLLYEQYF. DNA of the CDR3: TGTGCCAGCAGCCATCCGGGACTACTCTACGAGCAGTACTTC.

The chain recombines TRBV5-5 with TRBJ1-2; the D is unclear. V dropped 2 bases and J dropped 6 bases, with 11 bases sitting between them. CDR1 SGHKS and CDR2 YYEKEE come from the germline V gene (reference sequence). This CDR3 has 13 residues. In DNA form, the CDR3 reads TGTGCCAGCAGCTTTAGGGAGAATGATGGCTACACCTTC. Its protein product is CASSFRENDGYTF.

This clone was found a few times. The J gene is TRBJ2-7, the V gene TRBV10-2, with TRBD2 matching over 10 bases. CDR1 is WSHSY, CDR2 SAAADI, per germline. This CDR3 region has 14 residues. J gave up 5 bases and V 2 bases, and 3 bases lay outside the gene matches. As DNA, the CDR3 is TGCGCCAGCAGTGAGACTAGCGGGATCGACGAGCAGTACTTC. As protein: CASSETSGIDEQYF.

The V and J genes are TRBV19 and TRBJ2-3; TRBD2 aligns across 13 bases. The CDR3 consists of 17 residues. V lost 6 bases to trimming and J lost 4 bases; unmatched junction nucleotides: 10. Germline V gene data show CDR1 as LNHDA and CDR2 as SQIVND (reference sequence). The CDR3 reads CASRREGTSGIPDTQYF. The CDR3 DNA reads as TGTGCCAGTAGGCGCGAAGGGACTAGCGGGATTCCAGATACGCAGTATTTT.

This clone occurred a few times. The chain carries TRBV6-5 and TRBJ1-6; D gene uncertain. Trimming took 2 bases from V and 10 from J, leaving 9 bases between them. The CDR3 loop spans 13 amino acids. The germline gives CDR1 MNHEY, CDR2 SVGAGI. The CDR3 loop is CASSYGGRSPLHF. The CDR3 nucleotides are TGTGCCAGCAGTTACGGCGGTCGCTCACCCCTCCACTTT.

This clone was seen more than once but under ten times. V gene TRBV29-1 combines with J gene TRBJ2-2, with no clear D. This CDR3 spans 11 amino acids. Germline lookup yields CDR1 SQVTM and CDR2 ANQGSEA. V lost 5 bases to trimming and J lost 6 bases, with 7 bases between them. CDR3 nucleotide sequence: TGCAGCGTTCATAGCCCCGGGGAGCTGTTTTTT. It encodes CSVHSPGELFF.

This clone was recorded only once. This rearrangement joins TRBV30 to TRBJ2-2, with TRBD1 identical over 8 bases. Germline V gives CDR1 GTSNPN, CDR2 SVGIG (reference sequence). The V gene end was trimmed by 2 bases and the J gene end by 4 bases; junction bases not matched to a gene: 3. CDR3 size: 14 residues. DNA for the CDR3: TGTGCCTGGAGTCACAGGGGGTTCACCGGGGAGCTGTTTTTT. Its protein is CAWSHRGFTGELFF.

CDR3 DNA: TGTGCCAGCAGTGAAGCTCCGGGGGACCAGCCCCAGCATTTT. This sequence encodes CASSEAPGDQPQHF. The rearrangement links TRBV6-1 to TRBJ1-5, with D possibly TRBD1 on 5 matching bases. CDR3 length: 14 residues. Trimming took off 0 bases at V and 7 bases at J, with 10 bases between the two ends. Per the germline V gene, CDR1 is MNHNS and CDR2 is SASEGT.

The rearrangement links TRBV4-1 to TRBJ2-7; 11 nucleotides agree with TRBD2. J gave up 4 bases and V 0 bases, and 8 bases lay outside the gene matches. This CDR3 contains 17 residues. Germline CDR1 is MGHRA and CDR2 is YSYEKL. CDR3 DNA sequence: TGCGCCAGCAGCCAAGATGTACTAGCGGGAGATTGGTACGAGCAGTACTTC. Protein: CASSQDVLAGDWYEQYF.

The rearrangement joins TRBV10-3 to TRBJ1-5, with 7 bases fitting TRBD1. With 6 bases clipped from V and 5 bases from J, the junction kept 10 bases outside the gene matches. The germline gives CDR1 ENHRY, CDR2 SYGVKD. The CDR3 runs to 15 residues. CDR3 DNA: TGTGCCATCAGCGCCGACAGGGTTCCCTATCAGCCCCAGCATTTT. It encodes CAISADRVPYQPQHF.

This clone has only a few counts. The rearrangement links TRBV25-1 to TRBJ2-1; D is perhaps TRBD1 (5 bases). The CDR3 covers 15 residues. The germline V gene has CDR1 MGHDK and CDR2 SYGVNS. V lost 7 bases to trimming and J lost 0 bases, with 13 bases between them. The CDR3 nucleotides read TGTGCCAGCACGACGGACACCGCCTCCTACAATGAGCAGTTCTTC. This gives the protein CASTTDTASYNEQFF. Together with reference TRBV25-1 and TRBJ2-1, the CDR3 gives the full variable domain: EADIYQTPRYLVIGTGKKITLECSQTMGHDKMYWYQQDPGMELHLIHYSYGVNSTEKGDLSSESTVSRIRTEHFPLTLESARPSHTSQYLCASTTDTASYNEQFFGPGTRLTVL.

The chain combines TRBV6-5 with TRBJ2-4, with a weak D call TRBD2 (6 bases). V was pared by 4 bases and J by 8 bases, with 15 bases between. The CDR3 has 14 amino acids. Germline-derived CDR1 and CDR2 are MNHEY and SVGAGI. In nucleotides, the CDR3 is TGTGCCAGCAGTTCGGGGTCGGGGGAGGACATTCAGTACTTC. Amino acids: CASSSGSGEDIQYF.

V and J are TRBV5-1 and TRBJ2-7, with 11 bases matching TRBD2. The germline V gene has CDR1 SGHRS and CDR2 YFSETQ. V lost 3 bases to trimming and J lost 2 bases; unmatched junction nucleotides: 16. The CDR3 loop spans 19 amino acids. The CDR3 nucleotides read TGCGCCAGCAGCTCCCTAGCGGGAGGTCCCCTCATCCCAACCTACGAGCAGTACTTC. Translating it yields CASSSLAGGPLIPTYEQYF.

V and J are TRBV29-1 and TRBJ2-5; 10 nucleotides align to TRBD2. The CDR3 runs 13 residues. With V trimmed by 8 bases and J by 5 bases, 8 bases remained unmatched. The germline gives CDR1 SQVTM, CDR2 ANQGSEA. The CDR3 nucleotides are TGCAGCATCCTAGCGGGAGACGGGGAGACCCAGTACTTC. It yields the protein CSILAGDGETQYF.

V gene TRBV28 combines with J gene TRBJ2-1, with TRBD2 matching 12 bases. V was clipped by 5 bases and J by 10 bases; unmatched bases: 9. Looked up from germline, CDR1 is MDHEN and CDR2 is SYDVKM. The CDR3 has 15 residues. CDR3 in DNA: TGTGCCAGCAGTGCCCTAGCGGGAGGGCCTGGGGAGCAGTTCTTC. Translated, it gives CASSALAGGPGEQFF.

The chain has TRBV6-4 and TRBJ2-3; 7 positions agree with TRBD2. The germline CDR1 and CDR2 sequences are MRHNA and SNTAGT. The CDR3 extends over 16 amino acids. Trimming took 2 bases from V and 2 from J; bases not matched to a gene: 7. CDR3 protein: CASSDGGGRATDTQYF. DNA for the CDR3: TGTGCCAGCAGTGACGGGGGGGGTCGGGCCACAGATACGCAGTATTTT.